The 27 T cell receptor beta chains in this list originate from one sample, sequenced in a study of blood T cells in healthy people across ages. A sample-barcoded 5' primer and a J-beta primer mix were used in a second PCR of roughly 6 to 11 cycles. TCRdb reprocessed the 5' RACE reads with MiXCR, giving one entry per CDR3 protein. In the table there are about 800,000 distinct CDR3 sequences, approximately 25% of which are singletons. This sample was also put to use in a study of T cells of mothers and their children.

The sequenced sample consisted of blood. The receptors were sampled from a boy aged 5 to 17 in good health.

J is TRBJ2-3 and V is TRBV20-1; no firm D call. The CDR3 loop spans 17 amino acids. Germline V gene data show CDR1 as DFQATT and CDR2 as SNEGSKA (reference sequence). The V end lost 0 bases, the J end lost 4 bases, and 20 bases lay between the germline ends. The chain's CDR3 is CSARDLTEDIGPDTQYF. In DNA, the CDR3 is TGCAGTGCTAGAGATCTAACCGAAGATATTGGGCCAGATACGCAGTATTTT.

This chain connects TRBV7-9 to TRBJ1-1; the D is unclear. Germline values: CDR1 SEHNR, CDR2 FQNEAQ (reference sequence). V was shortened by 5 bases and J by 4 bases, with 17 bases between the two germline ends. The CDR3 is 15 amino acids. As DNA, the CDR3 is TGTGCCAGCAGCGCCCGGCGTGACCGGGTCACTGAAGCTTTCTTT. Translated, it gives CASSARRDRVTEAFF.

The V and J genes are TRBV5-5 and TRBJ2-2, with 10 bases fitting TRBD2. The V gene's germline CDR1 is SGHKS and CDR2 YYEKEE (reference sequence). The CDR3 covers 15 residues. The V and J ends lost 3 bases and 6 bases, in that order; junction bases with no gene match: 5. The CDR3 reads CASSSGTSDSGELFF. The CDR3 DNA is TGTGCCAGCAGCTCCGGGACTAGCGATTCCGGGGAGCTGTTTTTT. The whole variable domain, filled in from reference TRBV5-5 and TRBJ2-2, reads DAGVTQSPTHLIKTRGQQVTLRCSPISGHKSVSWYQQVLGQGPQFIFQYYEKEERGRGNFPDRFSARQFPNYSSELNVNALLLGDSALYLCASSSGTSDSGELFFGEGSRLTVL.

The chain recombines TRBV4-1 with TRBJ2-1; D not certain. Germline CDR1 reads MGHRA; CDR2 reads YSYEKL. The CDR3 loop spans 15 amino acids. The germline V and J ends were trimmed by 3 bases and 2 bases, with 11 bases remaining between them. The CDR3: CASSQALPPYNEQFF. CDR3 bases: TGCGCCAGCAGCCAGGCTCTCCCCCCCTACAATGAGCAGTTCTTC.

The DNA of the CDR3 is TGTGCCAGCAGCCAAGTAAACAGGGGGCTTGACACAGATACGCAGTATTTT. Translation: CASSQVNRGLDTDTQYF. J is TRBJ2-3 and V is TRBV3-1, with TRBD1 matching over 9 bases. Germline V lookup: CDR1 LGHDT, CDR2 YNNKEL (reference sequence). Germline trimming cut 1 base from V and 2 bases from J; bases unmatched to any gene: 7. The CDR3 consists of 17 residues.

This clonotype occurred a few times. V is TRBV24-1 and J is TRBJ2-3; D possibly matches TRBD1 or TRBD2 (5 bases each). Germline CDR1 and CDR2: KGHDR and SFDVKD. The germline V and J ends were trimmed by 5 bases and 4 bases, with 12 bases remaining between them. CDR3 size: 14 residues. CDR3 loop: CATSVSGRADTQYF. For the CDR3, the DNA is TGTGCCACCAGTGTTTCGGGACGGGCAGATACGCAGTATTTT.

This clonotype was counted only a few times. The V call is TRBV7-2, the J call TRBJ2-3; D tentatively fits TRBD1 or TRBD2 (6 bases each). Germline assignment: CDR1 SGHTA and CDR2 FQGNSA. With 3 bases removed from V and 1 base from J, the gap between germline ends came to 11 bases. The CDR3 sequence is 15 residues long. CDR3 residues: CASSLGGSRTDTQYF. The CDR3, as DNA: TGTGCCAGCAGCTTGGGGGGCTCCCGCACAGATACGCAGTATTTT.

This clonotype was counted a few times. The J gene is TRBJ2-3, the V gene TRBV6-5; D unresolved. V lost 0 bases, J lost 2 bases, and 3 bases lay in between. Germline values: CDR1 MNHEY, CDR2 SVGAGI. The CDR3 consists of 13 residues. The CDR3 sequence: CASSYSDTDTQYF. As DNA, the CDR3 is TGTGCCAGCAGTTACTCCGACACAGATACGCAGTATTTT.

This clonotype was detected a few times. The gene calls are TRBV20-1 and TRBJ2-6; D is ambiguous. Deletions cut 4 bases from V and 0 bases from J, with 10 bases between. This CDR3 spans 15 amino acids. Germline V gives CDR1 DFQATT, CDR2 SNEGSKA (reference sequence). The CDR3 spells CSATALRSGANVLTF. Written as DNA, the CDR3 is TGCAGTGCTACCGCGCTTCGCTCTGGGGCCAACGTCCTGACTTTC.

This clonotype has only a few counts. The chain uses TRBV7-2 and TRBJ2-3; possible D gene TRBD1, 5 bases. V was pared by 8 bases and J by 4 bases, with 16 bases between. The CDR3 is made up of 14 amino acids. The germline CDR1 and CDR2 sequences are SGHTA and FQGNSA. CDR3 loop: CASGVTVPPDTQYF. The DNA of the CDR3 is TGTGCCAGCGGGGTGACAGTACCTCCAGATACGCAGTATTTT.

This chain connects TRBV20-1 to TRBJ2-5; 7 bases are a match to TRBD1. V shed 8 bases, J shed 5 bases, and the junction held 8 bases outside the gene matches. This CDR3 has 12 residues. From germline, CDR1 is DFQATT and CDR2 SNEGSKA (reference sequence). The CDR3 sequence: CSPRDRAETQYF. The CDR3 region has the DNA TGCAGTCCTCGTGACAGGGCTGAGACCCAGTACTTC.

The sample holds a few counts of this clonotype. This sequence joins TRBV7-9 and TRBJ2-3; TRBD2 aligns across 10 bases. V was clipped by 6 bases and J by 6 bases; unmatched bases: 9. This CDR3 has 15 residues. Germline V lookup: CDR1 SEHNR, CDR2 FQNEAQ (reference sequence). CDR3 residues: CASRPSSGRTDTQYF. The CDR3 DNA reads TGTGCCAGCAGGCCCTCTAGCGGGAGAACGGATACGCAGTATTTT.

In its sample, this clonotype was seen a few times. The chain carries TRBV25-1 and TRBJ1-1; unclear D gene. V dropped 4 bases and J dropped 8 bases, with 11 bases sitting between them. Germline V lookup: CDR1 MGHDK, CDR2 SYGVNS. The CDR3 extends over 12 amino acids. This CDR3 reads CASSGRNLEAFF. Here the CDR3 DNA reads TGTGCCAGCAGTGGACGGAATCTGGAAGCTTTCTTT.

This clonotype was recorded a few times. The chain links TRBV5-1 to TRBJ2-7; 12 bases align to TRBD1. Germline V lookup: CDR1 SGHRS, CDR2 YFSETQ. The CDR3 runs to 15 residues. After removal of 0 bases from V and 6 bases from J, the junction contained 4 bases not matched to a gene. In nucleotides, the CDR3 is TGCGCCAGCAGCTTGGTAGGGACAGGGGGCGGCGAGCAGTACTTC. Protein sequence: CASSLVGTGGGEQYF.

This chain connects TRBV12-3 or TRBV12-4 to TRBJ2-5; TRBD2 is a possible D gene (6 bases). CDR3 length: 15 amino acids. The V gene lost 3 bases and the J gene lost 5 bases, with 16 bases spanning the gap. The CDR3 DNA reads TGTGCCAGCAGTTTGCTGGCGGGAAGAGGGGAGACCCAGTACTTC. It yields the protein CASSLLAGRGETQYF.

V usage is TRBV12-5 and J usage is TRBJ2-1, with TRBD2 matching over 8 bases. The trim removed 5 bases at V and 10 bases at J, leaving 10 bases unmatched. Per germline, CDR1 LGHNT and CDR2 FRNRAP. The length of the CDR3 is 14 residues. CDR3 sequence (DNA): TGTGCTAGTGGTCCCGGGACTAGTTCTATAGAGCAGTTCTTC. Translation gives CASGPGTSSIEQFF.

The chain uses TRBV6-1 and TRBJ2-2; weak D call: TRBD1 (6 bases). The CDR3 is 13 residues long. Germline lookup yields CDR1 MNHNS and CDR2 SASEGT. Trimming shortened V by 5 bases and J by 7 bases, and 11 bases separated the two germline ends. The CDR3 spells CASSIQGFGELFF. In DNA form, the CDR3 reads TGTGCCAGCAGTATACAGGGATTCGGGGAGCTGTTTTTT.

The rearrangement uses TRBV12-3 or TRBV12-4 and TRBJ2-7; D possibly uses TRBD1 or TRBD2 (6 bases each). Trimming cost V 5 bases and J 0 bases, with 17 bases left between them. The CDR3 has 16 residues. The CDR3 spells CASSKGDFRGSYEQYF. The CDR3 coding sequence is TGTGCCAGCAGTAAGGGGGACTTCCGGGGCTCCTACGAGCAGTACTTC.

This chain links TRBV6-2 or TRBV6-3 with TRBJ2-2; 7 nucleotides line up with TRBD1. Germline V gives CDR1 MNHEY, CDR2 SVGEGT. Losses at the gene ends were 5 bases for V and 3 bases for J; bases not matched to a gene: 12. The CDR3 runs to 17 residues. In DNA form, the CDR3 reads TGTGCCAGCAGTCTTCCCCCAGGGGGAAGGTACACCGGGGAGCTGTTTTTT. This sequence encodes CASSLPPGGRYTGELFF.

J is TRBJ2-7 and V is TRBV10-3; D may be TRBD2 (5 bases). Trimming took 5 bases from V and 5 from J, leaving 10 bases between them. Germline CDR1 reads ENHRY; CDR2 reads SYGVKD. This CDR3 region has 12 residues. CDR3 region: CAISTDGDEQYF. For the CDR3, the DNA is TGTGCCATCAGTACAGACGGGGACGAGCAGTACTTC.

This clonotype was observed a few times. The CDR3 protein is CASSTTLGVGDNEQFF. CDR3 in DNA: TGTGCCAGCAGTACTACGCTAGGGGTAGGGGACAATGAGCAGTTCTTC. V gene TRBV12-3 or TRBV12-4 combines with J gene TRBJ2-1, with D tentatively TRBD1 (5 bases). The CDR3 runs 16 residues. Trimming cost V 5 bases and J 5 bases, with 19 bases left between them.

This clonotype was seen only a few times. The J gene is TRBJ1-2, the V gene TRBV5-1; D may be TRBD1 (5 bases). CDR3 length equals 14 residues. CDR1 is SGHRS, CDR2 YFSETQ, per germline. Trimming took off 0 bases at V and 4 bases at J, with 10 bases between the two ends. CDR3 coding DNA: TGCGCCAGCAGCTTGGGTGCAGGGATCTATGGCTACACCTTC. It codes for CASSLGAGIYGYTF.

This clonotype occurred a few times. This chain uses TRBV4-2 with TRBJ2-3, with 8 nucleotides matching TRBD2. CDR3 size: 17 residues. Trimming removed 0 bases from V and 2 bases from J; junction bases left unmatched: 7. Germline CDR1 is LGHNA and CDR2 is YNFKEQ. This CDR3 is CASSQDSLAGNTDTQYF. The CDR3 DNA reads TGTGCCAGCAGCCAAGATTCGCTAGCGGGCAACACAGATACGCAGTATTTT.

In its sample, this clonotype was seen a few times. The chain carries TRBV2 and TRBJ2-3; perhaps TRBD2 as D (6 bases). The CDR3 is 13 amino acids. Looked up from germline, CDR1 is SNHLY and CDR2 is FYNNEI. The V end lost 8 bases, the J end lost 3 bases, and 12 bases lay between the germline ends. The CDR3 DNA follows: TGTGCCAGCTGGCGGGATAGGACAGATACGCAGTATTTT. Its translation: CASWRDRTDTQYF.

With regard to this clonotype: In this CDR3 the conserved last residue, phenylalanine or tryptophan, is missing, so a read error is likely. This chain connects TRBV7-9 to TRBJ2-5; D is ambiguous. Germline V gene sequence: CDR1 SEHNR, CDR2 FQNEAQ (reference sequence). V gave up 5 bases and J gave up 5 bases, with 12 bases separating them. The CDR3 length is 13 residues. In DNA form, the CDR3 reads TGTGCCAGCAGCAGAACCGGGCGGGAGACCCAGTACCTC. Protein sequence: CASSRTGRETQYL.

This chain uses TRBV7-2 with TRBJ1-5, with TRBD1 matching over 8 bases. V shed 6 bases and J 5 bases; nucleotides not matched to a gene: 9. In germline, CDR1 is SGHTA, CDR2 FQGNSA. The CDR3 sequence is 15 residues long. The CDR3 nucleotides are TGTGCCAGCAGATCAACAGGGGGAGGCGATCAGCCCCAGCATTTT. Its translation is CASRSTGGGDQPQHF.

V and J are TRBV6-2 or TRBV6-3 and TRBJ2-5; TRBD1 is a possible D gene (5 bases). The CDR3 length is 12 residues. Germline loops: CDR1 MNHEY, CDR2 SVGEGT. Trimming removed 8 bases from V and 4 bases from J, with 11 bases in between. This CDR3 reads CASEDTGETQYF. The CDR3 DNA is TGTGCCAGCGAGGACACGGGAGAGACCCAGTACTTC.